This T cell receptor beta chain stems from a study of beta chain features in type 1 diabetes. A note on this clone: Its target is not known.

Expressed TCRB transcripts were sequenced, since all the RNA that had been isolated was reverse transcribed. Data came from immunoSEQ multiplex PCR; TCRdb stores just in-frame clones and leaves some out. Among 150,000 to 200,000 clones, 63% were seen once, and the ten largest hold about 0.1%. The CDR3 length is 13 residues. The V segment lost 4 bases and the J segment 6 bases; nucleotides outside the gene matches: 4. The germline V gene encodes CDR1 MNHEY and CDR2 SMNVEV (reference sequence). Via CD45RO/CCR7/CD25/CD127/CD95/CD27, cells of the CD4+ naive, central memory, regulatory and stem cell-like memory subsets were sorted. General study points: For patients and controls alike, PCR might favor shorter templates to the same degree. It was not settled here whether HLA type affects TCRB rearrangement. Type 1 diabetes patients had moderately but significantly shorter TCRB CDR3s in all four CD4+ subsets.

The V gene is TRBV27, the J gene TRBJ1-1; 8 bases fit TRBD1. The source is a man between 25 and 39 years old with type 1 diabetes. Sequencing used naive CD4+ T cells from blood. CDR3 amino acids: CASSSGQVPEAFF. For the CDR3, the DNA is TGTGCCAGCAGTTCGGGACAGGTCCCTGAAGCTTTCTTT.